The entry below describes one T cell receptor beta chain. Antigen specificity is unknown. The CDR3 is 14 amino acids. Germline CDR1 and CDR2: SGHVS and FNYEAQ. Trimming cost V 2 bases and J 1 base, with 9 bases left between them. This specimen belongs to a study of cytomegalovirus exposure and HLA in healthy donors. Study-wide results and limits: Reports described diagnosis of cytomegalovirus status by the classifier as highly specific and sensitive. Investigators reported 150 to 200 TCR beta chains as tied to cytomegalovirus. Rarity characterized most TCR sequences, yet some public TCRs appeared in many donors.

Profiling relied on immunoSEQ multiplex PCR, and the TCRdb table lists in-frame clones only, not all of them. This table has about 150,000 clones, about 94% appearing once. The specimen sequenced was PBMCs. The gene calls are TRBV7-6 and TRBJ2-7, with D unclear. This receptor was taken from a man younger than 30 in good health and CMV-seropositive. CDR3 loop: CASSLFTGSYEQYF. The CDR3 DNA sequence: TGTGCCAGCAGCTTATTTACGGGTTCCTACGAGCAGTACTTC.